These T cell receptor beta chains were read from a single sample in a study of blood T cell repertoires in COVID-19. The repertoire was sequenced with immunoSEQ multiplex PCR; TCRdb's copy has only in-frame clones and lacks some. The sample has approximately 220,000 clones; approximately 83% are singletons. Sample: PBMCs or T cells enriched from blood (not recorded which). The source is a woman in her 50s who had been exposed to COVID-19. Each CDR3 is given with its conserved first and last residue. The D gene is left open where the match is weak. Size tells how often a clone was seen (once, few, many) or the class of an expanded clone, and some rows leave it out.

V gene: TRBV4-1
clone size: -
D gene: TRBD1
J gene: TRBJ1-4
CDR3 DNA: TGCGCCAGCAGCCCGGGACAGGTTAATGAAAAACTGTTTTTT
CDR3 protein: CASSPGQVNEKLFF

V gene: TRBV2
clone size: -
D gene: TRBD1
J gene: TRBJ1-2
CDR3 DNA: TGTGCCAGCAGATTGGGACAGGGGAACTATGGCTACACCTTC
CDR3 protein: CASRLGQGNYGYTF

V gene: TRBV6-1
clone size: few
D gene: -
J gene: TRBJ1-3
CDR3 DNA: TGTGCCAGCAGTGAAGCCACGGTGAGAGGAAACACCATATATTTT
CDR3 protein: CASSEATVRGNTIYF

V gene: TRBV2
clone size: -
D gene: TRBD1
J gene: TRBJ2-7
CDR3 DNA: TGTGCCAGCAGTGATGGGACAGGGGCTTACGAGCAGTACTTC
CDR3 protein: CASSDGTGAYEQYF

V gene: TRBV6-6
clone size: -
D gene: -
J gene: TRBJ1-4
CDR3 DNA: TGTGCCAGCAGTCCTATTCATATACAGGGCTTGGGCGAAAAACTGTTTTTT
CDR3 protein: CASSPIHIQGLGEKLFF

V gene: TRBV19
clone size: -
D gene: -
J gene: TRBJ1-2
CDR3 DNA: TGTGCCAGTAGTATGAATCAGGCAGGGGCCTATGGTGGCTACACCTTC
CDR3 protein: CASSMNQAGAYGGYTF

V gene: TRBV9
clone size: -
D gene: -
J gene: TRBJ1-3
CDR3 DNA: TGTGCCAGCAGCGGGTTAGGAGAACAGGATACAAACACCATATATTTT
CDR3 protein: CASSGLGEQDTNTIYF

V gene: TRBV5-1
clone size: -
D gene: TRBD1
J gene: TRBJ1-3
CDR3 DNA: TGCGCCAGCAGTCCAACAGGGGGAGGAAACACCATATATTTT
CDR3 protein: CASSPTGGGNTIYF

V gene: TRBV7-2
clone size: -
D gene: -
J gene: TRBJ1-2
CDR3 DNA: TGTGCCAGCAGCCCTCCGGTGCAGGGAAGGGGCTACACCTTC
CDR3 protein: CASSPPVQGRGYTF

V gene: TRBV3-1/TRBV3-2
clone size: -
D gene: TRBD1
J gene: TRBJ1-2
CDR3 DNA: TGTGCCAGCACCTCGACAGGGGGCGATGGCTACACCTTC
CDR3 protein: CASTSTGGDGYTF

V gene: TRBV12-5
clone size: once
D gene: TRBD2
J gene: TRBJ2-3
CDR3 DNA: TGTGCTAGTGGTTTGGTACACGGCATGGCGGGGGGGCCTACAGATACGCAGTATTTT
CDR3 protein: CASGLVHGMAGGPTDTQYF

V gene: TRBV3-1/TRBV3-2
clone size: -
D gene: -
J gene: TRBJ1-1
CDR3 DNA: TGTGCCAGCAGCCAAGAAAATACAGTAGAAGCTTTCTTT
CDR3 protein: CASSQENTVEAFF

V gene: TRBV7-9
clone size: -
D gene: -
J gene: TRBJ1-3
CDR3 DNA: TGTGCCAGCAGCTTGTCGGGCTCTGGAAACACCATATATTTT
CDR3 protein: CASSLSGSGNTIYF

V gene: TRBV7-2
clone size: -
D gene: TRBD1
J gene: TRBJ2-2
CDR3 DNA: TGTGCCAGCAGCCGGGACAGGGCTTACACCGGGGAGCTGTTTTTT
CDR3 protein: CASSRDRAYTGELFF

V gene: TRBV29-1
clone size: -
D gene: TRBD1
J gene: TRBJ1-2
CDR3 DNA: TGCAGCGCCGTGAACAGGGGTGGCTACACCTTC
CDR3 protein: CSAVNRGGYTF

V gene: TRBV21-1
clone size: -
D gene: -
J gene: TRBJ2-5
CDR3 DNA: TGTGCCAGCCCCGACGGGAGCGGGGGGCTAGAGACCCAGTACTTC
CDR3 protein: CASPDGSGGLETQYF

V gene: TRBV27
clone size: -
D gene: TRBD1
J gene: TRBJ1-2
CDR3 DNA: TGTGCCAGCAGTCCTGGGACAGAACTATACGGCTACACCTTC
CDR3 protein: CASSPGTELYGYTF

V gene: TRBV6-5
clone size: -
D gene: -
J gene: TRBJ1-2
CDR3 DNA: TGTGCCAGCCAAGGGGCGGGAAGGAATTATGGCTACACCTTC
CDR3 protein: CASQGAGRNYGYTF

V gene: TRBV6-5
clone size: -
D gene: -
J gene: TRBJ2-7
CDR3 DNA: TGTGCCAGCAGTTCGGGGGATTACTCCTACGAGCAGTACTTC
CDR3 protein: CASSSGDYSYEQYF

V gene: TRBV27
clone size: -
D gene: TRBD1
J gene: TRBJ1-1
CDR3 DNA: TGTGCCAGCAGTCGCCGGGACAGAGGATTAGTCGCTTTCTTT
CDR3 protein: CASSRRDRGLVAFF

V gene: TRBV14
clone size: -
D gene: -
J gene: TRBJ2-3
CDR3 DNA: TGTGCCAGCAGCCAAGCCCTTTCCGTTCGGGAAGATACGCAGTATTTT
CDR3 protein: CASSQALSVREDTQYF

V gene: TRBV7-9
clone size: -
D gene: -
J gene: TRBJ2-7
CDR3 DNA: TGTGCCAGCAGCTTAGACGGACAGTCCTACGAGCAGTACTTC
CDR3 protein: CASSLDGQSYEQYF

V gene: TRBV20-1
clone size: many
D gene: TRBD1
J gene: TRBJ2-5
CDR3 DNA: TGCAGTGCCAGACAGGGAGAGACCCAGTACTTC
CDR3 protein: CSARQGETQYF

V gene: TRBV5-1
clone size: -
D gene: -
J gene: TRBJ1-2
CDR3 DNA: TGCGCCAGCGATGAAGGAGGAGGCTATGGCTACACCTTC
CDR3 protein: CASDEGGGYGYTF

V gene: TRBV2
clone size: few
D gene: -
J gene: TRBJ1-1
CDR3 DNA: TGTGCCAGCAGGGGTCTCAGGGGTTACACTGAAGCTTTCTTT
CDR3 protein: CASRGLRGYTEAFF

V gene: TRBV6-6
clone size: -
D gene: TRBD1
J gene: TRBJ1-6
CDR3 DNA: TGTGCCAGCAGTCGACAGGGGAGTAGGTCCTATAATTCACCCCTCCACTTT
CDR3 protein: CASSRQGSRSYNSPLHF

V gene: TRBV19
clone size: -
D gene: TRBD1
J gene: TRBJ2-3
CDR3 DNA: TGTGCCAGTAGTGCAACCGGGACAGGGAACACAGATACGCAGTATTTT
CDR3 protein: CASSATGTGNTDTQYF

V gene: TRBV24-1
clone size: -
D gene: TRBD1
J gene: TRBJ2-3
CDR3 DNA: TGTGCCACCAGTGACCCGACAGGGGGAAGCACAGATACGCAGTATTTT
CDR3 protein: CATSDPTGGSTDTQYF

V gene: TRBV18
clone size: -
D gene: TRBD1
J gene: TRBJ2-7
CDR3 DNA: TGTGCCAGCTCGGACAGGGTATCCTACGAGCAGTACTTC
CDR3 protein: CASSDRVSYEQYF

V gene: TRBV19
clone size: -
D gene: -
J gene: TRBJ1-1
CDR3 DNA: TGTGCCAGTAGTATTGCGGGGTGGACTGAAGCTTTCTTT
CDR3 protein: CASSIAGWTEAFF

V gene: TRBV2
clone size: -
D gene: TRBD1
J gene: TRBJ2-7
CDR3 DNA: TGTGCCAGCAGTGTAAACAGGGGGCAGGGCGAGCAGTACTTC
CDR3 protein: CASSVNRGQGEQYF

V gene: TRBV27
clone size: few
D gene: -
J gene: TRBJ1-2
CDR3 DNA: TGTGCCAGCAGTTCGGACAGATTGAGCTACACCTTC
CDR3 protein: CASSSDRLSYTF

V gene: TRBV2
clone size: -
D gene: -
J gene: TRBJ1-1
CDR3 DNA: TGTGCCAGCAGTGAACGACTCCAACTGAACACTGAAGCTTTCTTT
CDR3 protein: CASSERLQLNTEAFF

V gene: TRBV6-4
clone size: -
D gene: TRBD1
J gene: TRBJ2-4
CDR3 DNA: TGTGCCAGCAGTCCCGGGACAGAGGAAAACATTCAGTACTTC
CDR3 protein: CASSPGTEENIQYF

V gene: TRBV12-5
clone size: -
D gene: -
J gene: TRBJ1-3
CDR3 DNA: TGTGCTAGTGGTCCCTCTTCAAACACCATATATTTT
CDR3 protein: CASGPSSNTIYF

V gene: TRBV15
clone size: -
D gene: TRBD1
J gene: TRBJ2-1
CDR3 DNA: TGTGCCACCAGCAGAAACAGGGGGTCGAGTTCCGGTGAGCAGTTCTTC
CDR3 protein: CATSRNRGSSSGEQFF

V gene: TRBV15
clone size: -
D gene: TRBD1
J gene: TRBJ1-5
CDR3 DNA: TGTGCCACCAGCGGACCCAGGGGGGAGGTTTATAGCAATCAGCCCCAGCATTTT
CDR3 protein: CATSGPRGEVYSNQPQHF

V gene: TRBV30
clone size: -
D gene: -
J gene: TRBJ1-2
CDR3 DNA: TGTGCCTGTTTCAGGGATAGGGGCTATGGCTACACCTTC
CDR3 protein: CACFRDRGYGYTF

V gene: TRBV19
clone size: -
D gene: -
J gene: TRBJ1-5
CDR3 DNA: TGTGCCAGTAGGGGTGGCGGACTCACTATTAGCAATCAGCCCCAGCATTTT
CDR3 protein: CASRGGGLTISNQPQHF

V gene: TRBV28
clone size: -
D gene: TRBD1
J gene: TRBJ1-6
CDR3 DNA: TGTGCCAGCAGTTTTGAGCGACAGGGGAGATCACCCCTCCACTTT
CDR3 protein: CASSFERQGRSPLHF

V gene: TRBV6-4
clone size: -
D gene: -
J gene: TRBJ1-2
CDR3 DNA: TGTGCCAGCAGCCCTACAGGGAGCTATGGCTACACCTTC
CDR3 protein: CASSPTGSYGYTF

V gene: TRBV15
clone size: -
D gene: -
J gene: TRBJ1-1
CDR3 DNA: TGTGCCACCAGCAGAGCAGAGGCCGTCGAAGCTTTCTTT
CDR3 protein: CATSRAEAVEAFF

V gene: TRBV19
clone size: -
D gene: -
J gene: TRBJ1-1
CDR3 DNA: TGTGCCAGTAGTACACAGGGATGGGGTGTAGCTTTCTTT
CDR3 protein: CASSTQGWGVAFF

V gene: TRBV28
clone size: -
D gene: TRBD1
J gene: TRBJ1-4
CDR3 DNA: TGTGCCAGCAGCCAGGACAGGGGGCGCCGAAGGGAAAAACTGTTTTTT
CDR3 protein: CASSQDRGRRREKLFF

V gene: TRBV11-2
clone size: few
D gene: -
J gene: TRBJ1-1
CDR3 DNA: TGTGCCAGCAGCCCCCGGGTTGGCGCTGAAGCTTTCTTT
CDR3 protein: CASSPRVGAEAFF

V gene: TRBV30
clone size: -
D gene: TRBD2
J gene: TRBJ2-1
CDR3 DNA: TGTGCCTGGAGTTTAGCGGGGGGCTCCTACAATGAGCAGTTCTTC
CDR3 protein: CAWSLAGGSYNEQFF

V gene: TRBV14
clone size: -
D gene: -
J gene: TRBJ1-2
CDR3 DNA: TGTGCCAGCAGCCAAGCAGGCAGCCCCTATGGCTACACCTTC
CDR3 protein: CASSQAGSPYGYTF

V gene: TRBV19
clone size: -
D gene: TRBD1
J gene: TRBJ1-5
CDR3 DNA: TGTGCCAGTAGTCCAACCGGGACAGGGGGATCTTATAGCAATCAGCCCCAGCATTTT
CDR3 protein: CASSPTGTGGSYSNQPQHF

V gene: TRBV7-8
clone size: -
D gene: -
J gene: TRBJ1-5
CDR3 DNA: TGTGCCAGCAGCGGGCTGGGGCCCCAGCATTTT
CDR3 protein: CASSGLGPQHF

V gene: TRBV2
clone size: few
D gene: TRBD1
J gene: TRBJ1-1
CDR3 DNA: TGTGCCAGCAGGGACAGGTTTAACACTGAAGCTTTCTTT
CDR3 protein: CASRDRFNTEAFF

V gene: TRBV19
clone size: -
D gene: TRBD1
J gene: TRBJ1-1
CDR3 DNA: TGTGCCAGTAGGGCGACAGGGTACACTGAAGCTTTCTTT
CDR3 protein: CASRATGYTEAFF